Below, 26 T cell receptor beta chains from the same sample are listed, as sequenced in a study of radiotherapy plus CTLA-4 blockade in lung cancer. Profiled with immunoSEQ multiplex PCR; TCRdb holds only in-frame clones, not every one. The repertoire holds roughly 59,000 clones, around 68% seen once, with about 9% in the top ten. Here the sequenced sample was peripheral blood, taken from a patient treated with radiotherapy plus ipilimumab. These receptors came from a human donor with non-small cell lung cancer whose response to radiotherapy plus ipilimumab could not be evaluated.

This clone appeared a few times. The J gene is TRBJ2-3, the V gene TRBV5-1; no clear D gene. Trimming removed 5 bases at V and 0 bases at J, with 13 bases between. This CDR3 has 15 residues. The germline V gene encodes CDR1 SGHRS and CDR2 YFSETQ. CDR3 sequence reads: CASREAITSTDTQYF. The CDR3 DNA reads TGCGCCAGCAGAGAGGCGATAACTAGCACAGATACGCAGTATTTT.

The sample holds one count of this clone. The chain is built from TRBV6-5 and TRBJ1-1; no clear D gene. The CDR3 loop spans 12 amino acids. Deletions cut 2 bases from V and 3 bases from J, with 4 bases between. Germline lookup yields CDR1 MNHEY and CDR2 SVGAGI. The CDR3 DNA reads TGTGCCAGCAGTTACGGAGACACTGAAGCTTTCTTT. It yields the protein CASSYGDTEAFF.

CDR3 in amino acids: CASSPTLGGTEAFF. DNA for the CDR3: TGTGCCAGCTCACCGACGCTCGGGGGCACTGAAGCTTTCTTT. V usage is TRBV18 and J usage is TRBJ1-1; maybe TRBD1 (5 bases). V dropped 3 bases and J dropped 4 bases, with 12 bases sitting between them. This CDR3 comprises 14 residues. CDR1 and CDR2 (germline): KGHSH, LQKENI.

The chain is built from TRBV7-9 and TRBJ2-2; 11 bases are shared with TRBD2. The CDR3 is 16 residues long. Germline CDR1 is SEHNR and CDR2 is FQNEAQ (reference sequence). J gave up 7 bases and V 4 bases, and 8 bases lay outside the gene matches. This CDR3 is CASSSQLAGVGGELFF. The CDR3 nucleotides read TGTGCCAGCAGCTCTCAACTAGCGGGGGTTGGCGGGGAGCTGTTTTTT.

In this sample, this clone turned up a few times. J is TRBJ1-5 and V is TRBV6-5, with TRBD1 identical over 7 bases. The trim removed 2 bases at V and 6 bases at J, leaving 4 bases unmatched. Germline CDR1 and CDR2: MNHEY and SVGAGI. The CDR3 extends over 14 amino acids. CDR3 residues: CASSYGTETQPQHF. CDR3 sequence (DNA): TGTGCCAGCAGTTACGGGACAGAGACTCAGCCCCAGCATTTT.

V is TRBV19 and J is TRBJ2-5, with TRBD1 matching 7 bases. The DNA end is a closer match to TRBJ2-7, so the J assignment may be wrong. Germline loops: CDR1 LNHDA, CDR2 SQIVND (reference sequence). The CDR3 totals 13 residues. CDR3 in amino acids: CASSRQGTYEQYF. The CDR3 DNA follows: TGTGCCAGTAGTCGACAGGGAACCTACGAGCAGTACTTC.

In its sample, this clone was seen a few times. V usage is TRBV4-3 and J usage is TRBJ2-7, with TRBD1 matching over 10 bases. Trimming removed 4 bases from V and 3 bases from J; junction bases left unmatched: 6. Germline V lookup: CDR1 LGHNA, CDR2 YSLEER. This CDR3 is built from 15 residues. The DNA for the CDR3 is TGCGCCAGCAGCCCTCTCCGGACAGGGGGCTACGAGCAGTACTTC. Its translation: CASSPLRTGGYEQYF.

The rearrangement uses TRBV28 and TRBJ2-5; the match to TRBD1 covers 7 bases. The CDR3 consists of 15 residues. V lost 2 bases and J lost 9; bases outside the gene matches: 12. Germline V lookup: CDR1 MDHEN, CDR2 SYDVKM. The CDR3 region has the DNA TGTGCCAGCAGTTTACCGGGACAGCGACCCAGGGCCCAGTACTTC. Encoded protein: CASSLPGQRPRAQYF.

This rearrangement joins TRBV6-6 to TRBJ1-5; 7 nucleotides align to TRBD1. J gave up 4 bases and V 6 bases, and 9 bases lay outside the gene matches. CDR1 and CDR2 from the germline V gene are MNHNY and SVGAGI (reference sequence). The CDR3 length is 15 residues. The CDR3 here is CASRLRDSPNQPQHF. CDR3 coding DNA: TGTGCCAGCAGACTTCGGGACAGCCCGAATCAGCCCCAGCATTTT.

This chain joins TRBV6-5 and TRBJ2-2, with D perhaps matching TRBD1 (7 bases). The V end was cut by 7 bases, the J end by 4 bases, with 16 bases between. Germline-derived CDR1 and CDR2 are MNHEY and SVGAGI. CDR3 size: 15 residues. CDR3 coding DNA: TGTGCCAGCACCCACCAGGGGGGAGGCACCGGGGAGCTGTTTTTT. Its translation: CASTHQGGGTGELFF.

The genes are TRBV28 and TRBJ1-4, with D tentatively TRBD1 (5 bases). The CDR3 is made up of 15 amino acids. Germline V CDR1 and CDR2: MDHEN, SYDVKM. V dropped 2 bases and J dropped 8 bases, with 15 bases sitting between them. CDR3 nucleotide sequence: TGTGCCAGCAGTTTACCTGGGGCGCCCACCGAAAAACTGTTTTTT. This gives the protein CASSLPGAPTEKLFF. Variable domain in full (rest from reference TRBV28 and TRBJ1-4): DVKVTQSSRYLVKRTGEKVFLECVQDMDHENMFWYRQDPGLGLRLIYFSYDVKMKEKGDIPEGYSVSREKKERFSLILESASTNQTSMYLCASSLPGAPTEKLFFGSGTQLSVL.

A few counts support this clone. This chain connects TRBV6-5 to TRBJ2-5; D is unclear. This CDR3 comprises 11 residues. From germline, CDR1 is MNHEY and CDR2 SVGAGI. The V end lost 6 bases, the J end lost 5 bases, and 7 bases lay between the germline ends. CDR3 residues: CASRELETQYF. CDR3 sequence (DNA): TGTGCCAGCAGAGAGCTGGAGACCCAGTACTTC.

The genes are TRBV7-2 and TRBJ2-3; D might be TRBD1 (5 bases). This CDR3 comprises 16 residues. V was pared by 3 bases and J by 4 bases, with 17 bases between. The germline V gene has CDR1 SGHTA and CDR2 FQGNSA. The DNA for the CDR3 is TGTGCCAGCAGCTTTTTTTGGCGCAGGGAAGCAGATACGCAGTATTTT. Translation: CASSFFWRREADTQYF.

This chain links TRBV7-6 with TRBJ2-7; 11 nucleotides align to TRBD1. V dropped 5 bases and J dropped 1; count of bases not matched to a gene: 13. The CDR3 is 18 residues long. CDR1 and CDR2 (germline): SGHVS, FNYEAQ. CDR3 nucleotides: TGTGCCAGCAGCCCCCTCCCGGGACAGGGGGACGGGTCCTACGAGCAGTACTTC. This codes for CASSPLPGQGDGSYEQYF. Complete variable domain (other parts from reference TRBV7-6 and TRBJ2-7): GAGVSQSPRYKVTKRGQDVALRCDPISGHVSLYWYRQALGQGPEFLTYFNYEAQQDKSGLPNDRFSAERPEGSISTLTIQRTEQRDSAMYRCASSPLPGQGDGSYEQYFGPGTRLTVT.

The chain joins TRBV28 to TRBJ1-2; no firm D call. The CDR3 totals 12 residues. The germline V and J ends were trimmed by 9 bases and 0 bases, with 8 bases remaining between them. Germline CDR1 reads MDHEN; CDR2 reads SYDVKM. The CDR3 DNA is TGTGCCAGTCAACGGGCTAACTATGGCTACACCTTC. This encodes CASQRANYGYTF.

This chain joins TRBV30 and TRBJ2-7, with 13 bases lining up with TRBD2. This CDR3 has 14 amino acids. Trimming at V came to 2 bases and at J to 5 bases, leaving 3 bases not matched to a gene. Per germline, CDR1 GTSNPN and CDR2 SVGIG (reference sequence). The CDR3, as DNA: TGTGCCTGGAGTCGAGGGACTAGCGGGGACGAGCAGTACTTC. This gives the protein CAWSRGTSGDEQYF.

This chain uses TRBV9 with TRBJ1-3; D perhaps matches TRBD1 (5 bases). V lost 0 bases to trimming and J lost 0 bases, with 13 bases between them. This CDR3 comprises 17 residues. Germline CDR1 reads SGDLS; CDR2 reads YYNGEE. In DNA, the CDR3 is TGTGCCAGCAGCGTAGCCGGGCAGGGAACCTCTGGAAACACCATATATTTT. It encodes CASSVAGQGTSGNTIYF.

The chain recombines TRBV7-9 with TRBJ1-2, with D perhaps TRBD1 (6 bases). V was trimmed by 4 bases and J by 0 bases, leaving 12 bases between them. This CDR3 spans 15 amino acids. The germline V gene encodes CDR1 SEHNR and CDR2 FQNEAQ (reference sequence). CDR3 coding DNA: TGTGCCAGCAGCTCCGGACAGAGTTCTAACTATGGCTACACCTTC. Amino acid sequence: CASSSGQSSNYGYTF.

The rearrangement uses TRBV19 and TRBJ2-7, with TRBD1 as a possible D gene (6 bases). The germline gives CDR1 LNHDA, CDR2 SQIVND (reference sequence). V lost 1 base, J lost 2 bases, and 12 bases lay in between. The CDR3 is 15 amino acids. The CDR3 loop reads CASSIGVWGPYEQYF. CDR3 nucleotides: TGTGCCAGTAGTATAGGAGTCTGGGGGCCCTACGAGCAGTACTTC.

This clone is medium-sized. The V call is TRBV4-1, the J call TRBJ1-4; no definite D call. Germline lookup yields CDR1 MGHRA and CDR2 YSYEKL. Between the trimmed V and J ends, which lost 4 bases and 7 bases, there was a span of 7 bases. The CDR3 extends over 12 amino acids. The CDR3 bases are TGCGCCAGCAGCCCACAGAGTGAAAAACTGTTTTTT. Its protein product is CASSPQSEKLFF.

V and J are TRBV28 and TRBJ2-3, with TRBD2 identical over 9 bases. The germline CDR1 and CDR2 sequences are MDHEN and SYDVKM. The CDR3 loop spans 14 amino acids. Trimming took 4 bases from V and 4 from J; bases not matched to a gene: 3. CDR3 amino acids: CASSSGGGADTQYF. CDR3 DNA: TGTGCCAGCAGTTCCGGCGGGGGGGCAGATACGCAGTATTTT.

The chain uses TRBV6-5 and TRBJ1-2, with 7 bases fitting TRBD1. The CDR3 contains 12 residues. The ends lost 8 bases at V and 8 bases at J; junction bases unmatched: 8. Per germline, CDR1 MNHEY and CDR2 SVGAGI. CDR3 region: CASYRQGGGYTF. DNA of the CDR3: TGTGCCAGCTACCGACAGGGTGGGGGCTACACCTTC.

V gene TRBV4-3 combines with J gene TRBJ1-4; TRBD1 matches 7 bases. Per germline, CDR1 LGHNA and CDR2 YSLEER. There are 17 residues in the CDR3. V trimming: 1 base; J trimming: 2 bases; junction bases outside the gene matches: 7. The CDR3 loop is CASSQVDRVFTNEKLFF. The CDR3 DNA reads TGCGCCAGCAGCCAAGTAGACAGGGTTTTCACTAATGAAAAACTGTTTTTT.

This clone was picked up a small number of times. The gene calls are TRBV5-4 and TRBJ1-6; 9 positions agree with TRBD1. CDR3 length equals 14 residues. Trimming removed 3 bases from V and 5 bases from J; junction bases left unmatched: 0. Looked up from germline, CDR1 is SGHNT and CDR2 is YYREEE (reference sequence). The CDR3 is CASSWDRDNSPLHF. The DNA for the CDR3 is TGTGCCAGCAGCTGGGACAGGGATAATTCACCCCTCCACTTT.

This chain joins TRBV28 and TRBJ2-6, with D tentatively TRBD1 (6 bases). The ends were cut back, 6 bases at V and 4 bases at J, with 10 bases in the middle. CDR1 is MDHEN, CDR2 SYDVKM, per germline. There are 14 residues in the CDR3. CDR3 residues: CASRTGSGANVLTF. CDR3 bases: TGTGCCAGCAGAACAGGGTCCGGGGCCAACGTCCTGACTTTC.

This rearrangement joins TRBV9 to TRBJ1-3, with 9 bases matching TRBD1. This CDR3 has 14 amino acids. Germline assignment: CDR1 SGDLS and CDR2 YYNGEE. J was trimmed by 5 bases and V by 3 bases; bases with no gene match: 3. This chain's CDR3 is CASSAGQGRNTIYF. CDR3 bases: TGTGCCAGCAGCGCAGGACAGGGGCGAAACACCATATATTTT.